Presented here are 20 T cell receptor beta chains from one specimen sequenced in a study of cytomegalovirus exposure and HLA in healthy donors. Researchers ran the PCR with 60 Vbeta and 13 Jbeta primers. Profiled with immunoSEQ multiplex PCR; TCRdb holds only in-frame clones, not every one. The table lists 95,000 to 100,000 clones, under 80% of them singletons. Sequenced sample: PBMCs. Receptors originate from a middle-aged man in good health and CMV-seronegative.

V usage is TRBV7-3 and J usage is TRBJ2-6, with D hard to call. The CDR3 spans 18 residues. V was shortened by 7 bases and J by 0 bases, with 19 bases between the two germline ends. Germline loops: CDR1 SGHTA, CDR2 FQGTGA. CDR3 sequence (DNA): TGTGCCAGCACCACCTCTGGCACCCCTTTCTCTGGGGCCAACGTCCTGACTTTC. Encoded protein: CASTTSGTPFSGANVLTF.

As for this clone: At the DNA level, this CDR3 is encoded by other sequences in the same sample as well. This chain uses TRBV19 with TRBJ2-4, with a tentative D call TRBD1 (6 bases). With 6 bases removed from V and 7 bases from J, the gap between germline ends came to 16 bases. The germline CDR1 and CDR2 sequences are LNHDA and SQIVND (reference sequence). The CDR3 sequence is 14 residues long. CDR3 DNA: TGTGCCAGTAGAGTCCGGGATAGGGGGAACATTCAGTACTTC. It encodes CASRVRDRGNIQYF.

The chain combines TRBV5-4 with TRBJ2-7; D is possibly TRBD1 (5 bases). Looked up from germline, CDR1 is SGHNT and CDR2 is YYREEE (reference sequence). This CDR3 is built from 13 residues. The V end lost 9 bases, the J end lost 3 bases, and 16 bases lay between the germline ends. DNA for the CDR3: TGTGCCATCCACCCGGCAGGGAACTACGAGCAGTACTTC. This sequence encodes CAIHPAGNYEQYF.

This chain links TRBV2 with TRBJ1-3; D call uncertain. Germline V CDR1 and CDR2: SNHLY, FYNNEI. V lost 2 bases and J 4 bases, leaving 6 bases between the germline ends. The CDR3 loop spans 13 amino acids. This chain's CDR3 is CASSESGGNTIYF. The CDR3 DNA sequence: TGTGCCAGCAGTGAATCCGGGGGAAACACCATATATTTT.

Here the CDR3 reads CASSLEMAGGAFF. The CDR3 nucleotides are TGTGCCAGCAGCTTAGAGATGGCGGGGGGAGCTTTCTTT. The genes are TRBV11-2 and TRBJ1-1, with TRBD1 as a possible D gene (5 bases). CDR3 length: 13 amino acids. Germline V CDR1 and CDR2: SGHAT, FQNNGV. Trimming stripped 0 bases from V and 10 bases from J, with 12 bases between.

The chain recombines TRBV2 with TRBJ2-7; 12 nucleotides match TRBD1. Germline values: CDR1 SNHLY, CDR2 FYNNEI. V lost 7 bases and J lost 7; bases outside the gene matches: 5. This CDR3 has 13 residues. CDR3 DNA: TGTGCCAGCAAACGGGACAGGGGGCTTGAGCAGTACGTC. It codes for CASKRDRGLEQYV.

Written as DNA, the CDR3 is TGTGCCAGCAGTTTCCGGACAGGGGGAGATCAGCCCCAGCATTTT. It encodes CASSFRTGGDQPQHF. This sequence joins TRBV28 and TRBJ1-5; 10 positions match TRBD1. The CDR3 sequence is 15 residues long. Trimming removed 3 bases from V and 5 bases from J; junction bases left unmatched: 4. CDR1 and CDR2 from the germline V gene are MDHEN and SYDVKM.

The chain joins TRBV6-6 to TRBJ1-4; 7 bases agree with TRBD1. The CDR3 contains 15 residues. V lost 2 bases to trimming and J lost 10 bases; unmatched junction nucleotides: 10. The germline CDR1 and CDR2 sequences are MNHNY and SVGAGI (reference sequence). The CDR3 loop is CASSYGGTARGKLFF. Written as DNA, the CDR3 is TGTGCCAGCAGTTACGGGGGGACAGCTCGAGGAAAACTGTTTTTT.

The genes are TRBV27 and TRBJ2-3, with no clear D. V lost 2 bases to trimming and J lost 4 bases, with 13 bases between them. This CDR3 is built from 15 residues. The germline V gene has CDR1 MNHEY and CDR2 SMNVEV (reference sequence). The CDR3 DNA is TGTGCCAGCAGTTTAATCGGGTCACTGGCAGATACGCAGTATTTT. This encodes CASSLIGSLADTQYF.

V usage is TRBV28 and J usage is TRBJ2-2; TRBD2 is a possible D gene (5 bases). The CDR3 runs 15 residues. CDR1 is MDHEN, CDR2 SYDVKM, per germline. Trimming took 6 bases from V and 3 from J, leaving 14 bases between them. The CDR3 DNA reads TGTGCCAGCAGGCGAGGAGGATTGGACACCGGGGAGCTGTTTTTT. Protein sequence: CASRRGGLDTGELFF.

The chain joins TRBV7-6 to TRBJ1-5, with D unclear. The CDR3 is made up of 16 amino acids. V was clipped by 5 bases and J by 3 bases, with 17 bases between them. Germline V lookup: CDR1 SGHVS, CDR2 FNYEAQ. CDR3 DNA: TGTGCCAGCAGCGAGGGTGGAGGACGGAACAATCAGCCCCAGCATTTT. Protein: CASSEGGGRNNQPQHF.

The chain employs TRBV6-1 and TRBJ1-5; no clear D gene. CDR1 is MNHNS, CDR2 SASEGT, per germline. This CDR3 has 13 amino acids. The ends were cut back, 8 bases at V and 2 bases at J, with 10 bases in the middle. The DNA for the CDR3 is TGTGCCAGCGTCTCTACCGGCAATCAGCCCCAGCATTTT. Its translation: CASVSTGNQPQHF.

This clone was found once. V gene TRBV5-1 combines with J gene TRBJ2-1, with 9 bases fitting TRBD1. The germline V gene encodes CDR1 SGHRS and CDR2 YFSETQ. The CDR3 runs to 14 residues. With 4 bases clipped from V and 10 bases from J, the junction kept 9 bases outside the gene matches. The CDR3 DNA reads TGCGCCAGCAGCGTAATACAGGGGGCAGGGGAGCAGTTCTTC. This encodes CASSVIQGAGEQFF.

This clone was recorded a few times. The chain combines TRBV7-2 with TRBJ2-4, with D possibly matching TRBD2 (7 bases). Germline V lookup: CDR1 SGHTA, CDR2 FQGNSA. CDR3 length: 17 amino acids. The V and J ends lost 3 bases and 0 bases respectively, with 15 bases between them. CDR3 sequence (DNA): TGTGCCAGCAGCTTCCGGGGGGCTGCTTTAGCCAAAAACATTCAGTACTTC. This encodes CASSFRGAALAKNIQYF.

This clone was seen only once. The chain employs TRBV5-5 and TRBJ1-4; TRBD1 matches at 9 bases. The trim removed 4 bases at V and 1 base at J, leaving 8 bases unmatched. Germline V gives CDR1 SGHKS, CDR2 YYEKEE (reference sequence). The CDR3 is 17 residues long. The CDR3 sequence: CASSPPGQGGTNEKLFF. CDR3 nucleotide sequence: TGTGCCAGCAGCCCCCCGGGACAGGGCGGAACTAATGAAAAACTGTTTTTT.

This clone was detected a few times. Here the CDR3 reads CASSYYSTGVDGYTF. The CDR3 DNA reads TGTGCCAGCAGTTATTATAGTACAGGGGTAGATGGCTACACCTTC. The chain carries TRBV6-5 and TRBJ1-2, with 7 bases fitting TRBD1. Trimming at V came to 3 bases and at J to 6 bases, leaving 10 bases not matched to a gene. The length of the CDR3 is 15 residues. Germline V gene lookup returns CDR1 MNHEY and CDR2 SVGAGI.

This clone was seen more than once but under ten times. The CDR3 sequence: CASSENHRGLNTYEQYF. The CDR3 nucleotides are TGTGCCAGCAGTGAAAACCACAGGGGGCTTAACACCTACGAGCAGTACTTC. V usage is TRBV6-1 and J usage is TRBJ2-7; 9 bases are a match to TRBD1. The CDR3 is 17 amino acids. Per the germline V gene, CDR1 is MNHNS and CDR2 is SASEGT. V lost 2 bases and J lost 2; bases outside the gene matches: 10.

CDR3: CSGLRYRDSSYEQYF. CDR3 DNA: TGCAGCGGATTACGTTACAGGGATAGCTCCTACGAGCAGTACTTC. The chain carries TRBV29-1 and TRBJ2-7, with D possibly TRBD1 on 6 matching bases. The CDR3 runs 15 residues. V was cut by 7 bases and J by 0 bases, with 19 bases left in between. CDR1 SQVTM and CDR2 ANQGSEA come from the germline V gene.

The chain's CDR3 is CASSYRQGAAMKQFF. DNA of the CDR3: TGTGCCAGCAGCTACCGACAGGGGGCAGCAATGAAGCAGTTCTTC. V is TRBV5-6 and J is TRBJ2-1; 10 nucleotides match TRBD1. J gave up 11 bases and V 3 bases, and 11 bases lay outside the gene matches. Germline V gives CDR1 SGHDT, CDR2 YYEEEE. CDR3 length: 15 residues.

This chain links TRBV29-1 with TRBJ2-3; a weak D match, TRBD1 (6 bases). This CDR3 region has 13 residues. CDR1 is SQVTM and CDR2 is ANQGSEA in the germline V gene. The V gene lost 5 bases and the J gene lost 0 bases, with 9 bases spanning the gap. The CDR3 DNA is TGCAGCGTTAACAGGGCAAGCACAGATACGCAGTATTTT. It encodes CSVNRASTDTQYF.